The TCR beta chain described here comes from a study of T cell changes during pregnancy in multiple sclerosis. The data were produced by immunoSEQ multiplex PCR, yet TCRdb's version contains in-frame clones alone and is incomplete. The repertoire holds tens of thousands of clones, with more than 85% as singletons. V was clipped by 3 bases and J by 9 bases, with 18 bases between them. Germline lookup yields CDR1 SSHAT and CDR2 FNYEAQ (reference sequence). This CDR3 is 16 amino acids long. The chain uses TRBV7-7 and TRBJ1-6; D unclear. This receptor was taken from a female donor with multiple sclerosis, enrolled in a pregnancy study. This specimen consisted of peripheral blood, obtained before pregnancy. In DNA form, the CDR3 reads TGTGCCAGCAGCTTCATCTCTCCAGGTAAGGTTTCACCCCTCCACTTT. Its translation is CASSFISPGKVSPLHF.